This T cell receptor (beta chain) was recovered during a study of T cells in Graves' hyperthyroidism and ophthalmopathy. General observations from the study: Blood also held most thyroid clonotypes expanded beyond 0.001.

This clonotype was counted only a few times. What it recognizes is unknown. With 6 bases clipped from V and 7 bases from J, the junction kept 9 bases outside the gene matches. The length of the CDR3 is 14 residues. Amplification of TCR beta CDR3 regions was performed using RNA transcripts as template. The HTBI set primed first-round TCR CDR3 RT-PCR. In TCRdb, the multiplex PCR reads were re-called with MiXCR into one record per CDR3 protein. The sample yields about 610,000 distinct CDR3 sequences, roughly a sixth seen once. About 10 ml fresh peripheral blood yielded the PBMCs. The genes are TRBV12-3 or TRBV12-4 and TRBJ2-7; 10 positions agree with TRBD1. The origin of this receptor is a woman aged 40 to 50 with Graves' ophthalmopathy. The sequenced sample consisted of blood. In DNA, the CDR3 is TGTGCCAGCAGCCGAGGGACAGGGGACTTTGAGCAGTACTTC. Translated: CASSRGTGDFEQYF.